This T cell receptor beta chain was captured by sequencing in a study of T cell responses to AZD1222 COVID-19 vaccine. Turning to the study itself: Second-dose timings of about 4 or about 12 weeks were pooled. The study, taken as a whole, reports: Receipt of two AZD1222 doses was followed by a rise in Spike-specific TCR breadth and depth. The repertoires were collected only after the peak T cell response.

The V gene lost 6 bases and the J gene lost 3 bases, with 4 bases spanning the gap. CDR1 MNHNY and CDR2 SVGAGI come from the germline V gene (reference sequence). The CDR3 is made up of 11 amino acids. Only in-frame clones appear in the TCRdb table, and some are missing; sequencing was by immunoSEQ multiplex PCR. This table holds approximately 100,000 clones, approximately 90% found once. Only one count was recorded for this clone. The antigen is undetermined. The sequence was obtained from an adult in good health. This rearrangement joins TRBV6-6 to TRBJ2-3; D ambiguous. The specimen comprised peripheral blood, sampled on day 0 of AZD1222 vaccination. The CDR3 spells CASSLTDTQYF. CDR3 bases: TGTGCCAGCAGCTTAACAGATACGCAGTATTTT.